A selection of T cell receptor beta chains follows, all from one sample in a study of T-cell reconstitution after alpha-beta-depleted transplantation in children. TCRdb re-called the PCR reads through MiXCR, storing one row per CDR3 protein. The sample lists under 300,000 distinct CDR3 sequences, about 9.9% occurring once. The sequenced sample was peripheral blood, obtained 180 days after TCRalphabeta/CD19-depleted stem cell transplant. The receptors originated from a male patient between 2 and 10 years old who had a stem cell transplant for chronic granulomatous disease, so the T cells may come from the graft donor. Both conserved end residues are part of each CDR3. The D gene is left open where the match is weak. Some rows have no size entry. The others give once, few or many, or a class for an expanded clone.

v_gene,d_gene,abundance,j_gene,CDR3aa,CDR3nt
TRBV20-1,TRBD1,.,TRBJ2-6,CSARAGGPLLSGANVLTF,TGCAGTGCTCGGGCAGGGGGCCCTCTCCTCTCTGGGGCCAACGTCCTGACTTTC
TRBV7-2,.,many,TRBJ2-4,CASSLPRQVENIQYF,TGTGCCAGCAGCTTACCACGGCAGGTGGAAAACATTCAGTACTTC
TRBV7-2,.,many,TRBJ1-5,CASSLRVRNQPQHF,TGTGCCAGCAGCTTAAGGGTCAGAAATCAGCCCCAGCATTTT
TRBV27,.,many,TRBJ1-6,CASSLGQSSYNSPLHF,TGTGCCAGCAGCCTCGGACAGAGCTCCTATAATTCACCCCTCCACTTT
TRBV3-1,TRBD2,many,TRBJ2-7,CASSIGGGGRFISSYEQYF,TGTGCCAGCAGCATCGGTGGTGGCGGGAGGTTCATTAGCTCCTACGAGCAGTACTTC
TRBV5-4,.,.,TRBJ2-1,CASSPEVGGSYNEQFF,TGTGCCAGCAGCCCAGAGGTCGGGGGCTCCTACAATGAGCAGTTCTTC
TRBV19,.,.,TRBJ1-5,CASSPDIQPQHF,TGTGCCAGTAGTCCGGACATTCAGCCCCAGCATTTT
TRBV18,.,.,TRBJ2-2,CASTKRENTGELFF,TGTGCCAGCACAAAAAGGGAGAACACCGGGGAGCTGTTTTTT
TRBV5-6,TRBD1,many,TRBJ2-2,CASSPRTGRVGELFF,TGTGCCAGCAGCCCGCGGACAGGGCGGGTCGGGGAGCTGTTTTTT
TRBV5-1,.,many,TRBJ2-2,CASRTTGFNTGELFF,TGCGCCAGCAGAACCACAGGGTTCAACACCGGGGAGCTGTTTTTT
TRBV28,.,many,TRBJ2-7,CASSLELGEQYF,TGTGCCAGCAGCCTTGAGTTGGGGGAGCAGTACTTC
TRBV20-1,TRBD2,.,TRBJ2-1,CSAHGLAGGHSYNEQFF,TGCAGTGCCCATGGACTAGCGGGAGGGCACTCCTACAATGAGCAGTTCTTC
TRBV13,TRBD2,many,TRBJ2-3,CASSYGTSVSDTQYF,TGTGCCAGCAGCTACGGGACTAGCGTCTCAGATACGCAGTATTTT
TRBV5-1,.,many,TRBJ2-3,CASSPLSLSSTDTQYF,TGCGCCAGCTCCCCCCTGTCGCTATCTAGCACAGATACGCAGTATTTT
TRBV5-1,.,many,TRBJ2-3,CASSLSHGEADTQYF,TGCGCCAGCAGCTTGTCGCACGGTGAGGCAGATACGCAGTATTTT
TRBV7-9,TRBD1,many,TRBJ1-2,CASSPGQGSKGYTF,TGTGCCAGCAGCCCGGGACAGGGGAGTAAAGGCTACACCTTC
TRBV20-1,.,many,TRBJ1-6,CSARDPGTSSSPLHF,TGCAGTGCTAGAGACCCCGGGACATCTAGTTCACCCCTCCACTTT
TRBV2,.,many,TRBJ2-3,CASSADVGAANLANTDTQYF,TGTGCCAGCAGTGCCGATGTGGGGGCGGCCAACCTAGCGAACACAGATACGCAGTATTTT
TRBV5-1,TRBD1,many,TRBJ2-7,CASSSGTGEYEQYF,TGCGCCAGCAGCTCGGGGACAGGGGAATACGAGCAGTACTTC
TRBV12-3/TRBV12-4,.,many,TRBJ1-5,CASSPRGDQPQHF,TGTGCCAGCAGCCCTAGAGGGGATCAGCCCCAGCATTTT
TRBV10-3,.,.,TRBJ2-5,CAISDGASASQYF,TGTGCCATCAGTGACGGGGCATCGGCGTCCCAGTACTTC
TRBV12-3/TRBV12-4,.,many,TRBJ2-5,CASQFLGRPPETQYF,TGTGCCAGTCAATTCCTAGGGCGGCCTCCAGAGACCCAGTACTTC